One and the same sample provided the 2 T cell receptor beta chains below, sequenced in a study of metastatic and nonmetastatic thyroid tumors. TCRdb re-analyzed the PCR reads through MiXCR. The sample holds around 16,000 clones, 33% seen once. Prior to thyroid surgery, none of the patients had received any treatment. Sequencing was carried out using tumor tissue. All receptors come from a male donor with papillary thyroid cancer or a benign thyroid nodule (not recorded which). Some clones in this sample may be carry-over from other donors' samples.

Many counts were recorded for this clone. The rearrangement links TRBV12-5 to TRBJ2-7; the D is unclear. The V end was cut by 4 bases, the J end by 3 bases, with 16 bases between. Germline lookup yields CDR1 LGHNT and CDR2 FRNRAP. The CDR3 covers 15 residues. The CDR3 DNA follows: TGTGCTAGTGGTTCATCTATTCCAGGTCTCTACGAGCAGTACTTC. This gives the protein CASGSSIPGLYEQYF.

In this sample, this clone turned up many times. This chain uses TRBV5-6 with TRBJ2-1; 14 nucleotides align to TRBD2. V lost 4 bases to trimming and J lost 7 bases; unmatched junction nucleotides: 10. Germline V CDR1 and CDR2: SGHDT, YYEEEE. CDR3 size: 17 residues. The CDR3 DNA sequence: TGTGCCAGCAGCCCATACACCGGGACTAGCGGGAGAAATGAGCAGTTCTTC. Protein: CASSPYTGTSGRNEQFF.